Below are 5 T cell receptor beta chains sequenced from a single sample in a study of blood T cell repertoires in COVID-19. Libraries were prepared by immunoSEQ multiplex PCR; TCRdb keeps only in-frame clonotypes and omits some of them. The data show about 92,000 clones, roughly 80% seen once. The sample consisted of peripheral blood. These receptor sequences come from a woman aged 80 or older with active or convalescent COVID-19.

The gene calls are TRBV4-2 and TRBJ2-1; TRBD2 matches 7 bases. Germline V lookup: CDR1 LGHNA, CDR2 YNFKEQ. This CDR3 region has 15 residues. Germline trimming cut 8 bases from V and 3 bases from J; bases unmatched to any gene: 10. CDR3 in amino acids: CASSQAGDFYNEQFF. As DNA, the CDR3 is TGTGCCAGCTCCCAGGCGGGAGACTTCTACAATGAGCAGTTCTTC.

The chain carries TRBV10-3 and TRBJ1-1; 7 positions agree with TRBD1. The CDR3 is 15 residues long. The J segment lost 5 bases and the V segment lost 3 bases, leaving 9 bases of the junction unmatched. Looked up from germline, CDR1 is ENHRY and CDR2 is SYGVKD. The CDR3 loop is CAISDPRTGGTEAFF. The CDR3 DNA is TGTGCCATCAGTGACCCAAGGACAGGTGGGACTGAAGCTTTCTTT.

The chain recombines TRBV15 with TRBJ1-4; D is possibly TRBD1 (5 bases). Trimming took 6 bases from V and 4 from J, leaving 15 bases between them. The CDR3 spans 15 residues. Germline V CDR1 and CDR2: LNHNV, YYDKDF (reference sequence). The CDR3 sequence is CATRGGAGNNEKLFF. DNA of the CDR3: TGTGCCACCAGAGGTGGGGCAGGGAATAATGAAAAACTGTTTTTT. The variable domain in full, with the rest retrieved from reference TRBV15 and TRBJ1-4, is DAMVIQNPRYQVTQFGKPVTLSCSQTLNHNVMYWYQQKSSQAPKLLFHYYDKDFNNEADTPDNFQSRRPNTSFCFLDIRSPGLGDTAMYLCATRGGAGNNEKLFFGSGTQLSVL.

The chain recombines TRBV18 with TRBJ1-5, with D uncertain. The CDR3 sequence is 12 residues long. Germline assignment: CDR1 KGHSH and CDR2 LQKENI. V lost 3 bases, J lost 10 bases, and 10 bases lay in between. This chain's CDR3 is CASSPEGAPQHF. For the CDR3, the DNA is TGTGCCAGCTCACCCGAGGGCGCACCCCAGCATTTT.

V and J are TRBV3-1 (or the pseudogene TRBV3-2) and TRBJ2-7; 9 nucleotides line up with TRBD2. Unmatched junction bases numbered 3, after V lost 1 base and J lost 2 bases. Germline CDR1 reads LGHDT; CDR2 reads YNNKEL (reference sequence). The CDR3 consists of 15 residues. CDR3 amino acids: CASSQGRGRAYEQYF. CDR3 nucleotide sequence: TGTGCCAGCAGCCAAGGGCGCGGGAGGGCCTACGAGCAGTACTTC.